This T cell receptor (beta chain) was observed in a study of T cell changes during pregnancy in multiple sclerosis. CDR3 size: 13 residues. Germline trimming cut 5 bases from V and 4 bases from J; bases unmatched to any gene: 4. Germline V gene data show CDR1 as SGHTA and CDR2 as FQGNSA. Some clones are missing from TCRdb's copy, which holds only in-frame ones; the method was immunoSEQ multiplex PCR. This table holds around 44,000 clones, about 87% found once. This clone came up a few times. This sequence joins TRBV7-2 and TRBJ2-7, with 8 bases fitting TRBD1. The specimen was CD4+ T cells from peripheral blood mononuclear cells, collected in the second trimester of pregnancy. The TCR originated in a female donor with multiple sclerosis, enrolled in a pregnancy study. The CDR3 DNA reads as TGTGCCAGCAGCCGGGACAGGACATACGAGCAGTACTTC. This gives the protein CASSRDRTYEQYF.